This passage covers 20 T cell receptor beta chains from one sample sequenced in a study of T cell changes during pregnancy in multiple sclerosis. Assay used: immunoSEQ multiplex PCR; TCRdb lists only in-frame clones, some missing. The profile shows 70,000 to 80,000 clones, approximately 95% of them singletons. Sequenced here: peripheral blood, sampled in the first trimester of pregnancy. All receptors come from a female donor with multiple sclerosis, enrolled in a pregnancy study.

The CDR3 sequence: CASSPVLNQVDEQFF. DNA for the CDR3: TGTGCCAGCAGCCCGGTACTTAACCAGGTGGATGAGCAGTTCTTC. This chain connects TRBV5-4 to TRBJ2-1; D not certain. Between the trimmed V and J ends, which lost 4 bases and 8 bases, there was a span of 19 bases. The germline CDR1 and CDR2 sequences are SGHNT and YYREEE (reference sequence). This CDR3 is 15 amino acids long.

The chain has TRBV5-1 and TRBJ2-1, with 11 bases lining up with TRBD2. The J segment lost 7 bases and the V segment lost 6 bases, leaving 9 bases of the junction unmatched. Germline assignment: CDR1 SGHRS and CDR2 YFSETQ. There are 15 residues in the CDR3. The CDR3 DNA reads TGCGCCAGCACCCCTATAGCGGGAGGGAATAATGAGCAGTTCTTC. Translated: CASTPIAGGNNEQFF.

This sequence joins TRBV7-8 and TRBJ2-2; D unresolved. The V gene lost 3 bases and the J gene lost 4 bases, with 9 bases spanning the gap. The CDR3 has 14 amino acids. Looked up from germline, CDR1 is SGHVS and CDR2 is FQNEAQ. CDR3 region: CASSLSRVTGELFF. CDR3 nucleotide sequence: TGTGCCAGCAGCTTGTCTCGGGTCACCGGGGAGCTGTTTTTT.

This clone showed up just a few times. This sequence joins TRBV5-1 and TRBJ1-1, with D tentatively TRBD1 (6 bases). The CDR3 is 14 residues long. Germline CDR1 reads SGHRS; CDR2 reads YFSETQ. V was shortened by 4 bases and J by 6 bases, with 16 bases between the two germline ends. CDR3 sequence (DNA): TGCGCCAGCAGCCCGGGGACATCGGGCCCTGAAGCTTTCTTT. It codes for CASSPGTSGPEAFF.

The chain recombines TRBV18 with TRBJ2-5; perhaps TRBD2 as D (6 bases). Germline CDR1 and CDR2: KGHSH and LQKENI. V was clipped by 3 bases and J by 2 bases, with 16 bases between them. The CDR3 loop spans 16 amino acids. In DNA, the CDR3 is TGTGCCAGCTCACCCTCCCGGGGGAGTTATCAAGAGACCCAGTACTTC. It specifies CASSPSRGSYQETQYF.

DNA of the CDR3: TGTGCCAGCAGCGCGGGACAGGGGGTCACCGGGGAGCTGTTTTTT. Translated, it gives CASSAGQGVTGELFF. J is TRBJ2-2 and V is TRBV9; 11 bases fit TRBD1. Germline values: CDR1 SGDLS, CDR2 YYNGEE. V shed 3 bases, J shed 4 bases, and the junction held 2 bases outside the gene matches. The CDR3 sequence is 15 residues long.

The chain recombines TRBV5-4 with TRBJ2-3; D unresolved. This CDR3 contains 14 residues. With 1 base removed from V and 3 bases from J, the gap between germline ends came to 9 bases. Looked up from germline, CDR1 is SGHNT and CDR2 is YYREEE (reference sequence). This chain's CDR3 is CASSLQVRTDTQYF. The DNA of the CDR3 is TGTGCCAGCAGCTTGCAGGTACGGACAGATACGCAGTATTTT.

V and J are TRBV23-1 and TRBJ1-2, with 9 bases fitting TRBD1. TRBV23-1 is an ORF for which the function is uncertain. The CDR3 totals 15 residues. Trimming at V came to 6 bases and at J to 8 bases, leaving 13 bases not matched to a gene. The DNA of the CDR3 is TGCGCCAGCAGCCGGCCGGGACAGGGACCGCAGGGCTACACCTTC. It specifies CASSRPGQGPQGYTF.

The chain links TRBV7-9 to TRBJ2-1; TRBD2 matches at 7 bases. The germline gives CDR1 SEHNR, CDR2 FQNEAQ (reference sequence). CDR3 size: 13 residues. The J segment lost 4 bases and the V segment lost 9 bases, leaving 6 bases of the junction unmatched. CDR3 sequence reads: CASLSGGYNEQFF. Written as DNA, the CDR3 is TGTGCCAGTCTCTCGGGGGGATACAATGAGCAGTTCTTC.

The chain joins TRBV6-8 to TRBJ2-1; 7 bases are shared with TRBD2. Germline-derived CDR1 and CDR2 are MNHGY and SAAAGT. V lost 2 bases and J lost 0; bases outside the gene matches: 4. This CDR3 has 16 amino acids. This CDR3 is CASSYNWGGSYNEQFF. In DNA, the CDR3 is TGTGCCAGCAGTTACAACTGGGGGGGCTCCTACAATGAGCAGTTCTTC.

V gene TRBV2 combines with J gene TRBJ2-6, with 11 positions matching TRBD1. CDR1 and CDR2 from the germline V gene are SNHLY and FYNNEI. The CDR3 totals 17 residues. V shed 6 bases and J 1 base; nucleotides not matched to a gene: 5. The CDR3 loop is CASRYGQGASGANVLTF. CDR3 DNA sequence: TGTGCCAGCAGGTACGGACAGGGGGCATCTGGGGCCAACGTCCTGACTTTC.

V gene TRBV19 combines with J gene TRBJ1-1; weak D call: TRBD1 (5 bases). Trimming removed 1 base at V and 0 bases at J, with 9 bases between. CDR3 size: 15 residues. Germline V gene data show CDR1 as LNHDA and CDR2 as SQIVND (reference sequence). The CDR3 DNA reads TGTGCCAGTAGTATAGTTCCAGGGATGAACACTGAAGCTTTCTTT. It specifies CASSIVPGMNTEAFF.

The chain joins TRBV9 to TRBJ2-5, with 13 bases that match TRBD2. CDR1 and CDR2 (germline): SGDLS, YYNGEE. The CDR3 length is 16 residues. V dropped 3 bases and J dropped 5; count of bases not matched to a gene: 7. The CDR3 protein is CASSAQGLAGLETQYF. CDR3 DNA: TGTGCCAGCAGCGCACAGGGACTAGCGGGGTTGGAGACCCAGTACTTC.

The V and J genes are TRBV30 and TRBJ1-2; possibly TRBD1 for D (6 bases). The ends were cut back, 3 bases at V and 6 bases at J, with 17 bases in the middle. The CDR3 contains 14 residues. Germline values: CDR1 GTSNPN, CDR2 SVGIG (reference sequence). CDR3 nucleotides: TGTGCCTGGAGGCGGACAGTAGTAAAGGATGGCTACACCTTC. Translated: CAWRRTVVKDGYTF. Variable domain in full (rest from reference TRBV30 and TRBJ1-2): SQTIHQWPATLVQPVGSPLSLECTVEGTSNPNLYWYRQAAGRGLQLLFYSVGIGQISSEVPQNLSASRPQDRQFILSSKKLLLSDSGFYLCAWRRTVVKDGYTFGSGTRLTVV.

The chain couples TRBV4-3 to TRBJ1-5; D unresolved. This CDR3 is built from 15 residues. CDR1 and CDR2 (germline): LGHNA, YSLEER. The V and J ends lost 0 bases and 0 bases respectively, with 6 bases between them. The CDR3 coding sequence is TGCGCCAGCAGCCAAGACGGAGGTAGCAATCAGCCCCAGCATTTT. Its translation: CASSQDGGSNQPQHF.

Only one count was recorded for this clone. V and J are TRBV6-1 and TRBJ2-3; possible D gene TRBD2, 5 bases. CDR3 length equals 16 residues. V was shortened by 4 bases and J by 5 bases, with 19 bases between the two germline ends. Germline V CDR1 and CDR2: MNHNS, SASEGT. CDR3 sequence reads: CASSAGSGQRRDTQYF. The CDR3 DNA reads TGTGCCAGCAGTGCGGGGTCCGGCCAAAGGCGAGATACGCAGTATTTT.

The rearrangement uses TRBV28 and TRBJ1-2, with TRBD1 matching 7 bases. This CDR3 is built from 14 residues. V was pared by 5 bases and J by 10 bases, with 13 bases of the junction left unmatched. Germline CDR1 and CDR2: MDHEN and SYDVKM. Here the CDR3 reads CASSLTSTGATYTF. Here the CDR3 DNA reads TGTGCCAGCAGTCTAACGTCCACAGGGGCAACCTACACCTTC.

This chain links TRBV5-1 with TRBJ2-2, with 12 bases aligning to TRBD2. V shed 3 bases and J 7 bases; nucleotides not matched to a gene: 7. This CDR3 has 16 residues. The germline gives CDR1 SGHRS, CDR2 YFSETQ. CDR3 protein: CASSSGLAGRVGELFF. DNA of the CDR3: TGCGCCAGCAGCTCCGGACTAGCGGGAAGGGTCGGGGAGCTGTTTTTT.

V usage is TRBV30 and J usage is TRBJ1-5; weak D call: TRBD1 (5 bases). The V gene's germline CDR1 is GTSNPN and CDR2 SVGIG (reference sequence). CDR3 length equals 13 residues. V dropped 1 base and J dropped 1 base, with 5 bases sitting between them. CDR3 residues: CAWSAGSNQPQHF. CDR3 nucleotides: TGTGCCTGGAGTGCAGGGAGCAATCAGCCCCAGCATTTT.

The chain uses TRBV28 and TRBJ2-7; 9 nucleotides line up with TRBD1. Germline V gene lookup returns CDR1 MDHEN and CDR2 SYDVKM. Unmatched junction bases numbered 20, after V lost 6 bases and J lost 5 bases. The CDR3 totals 18 residues. CDR3 in DNA: TGTGCCAGCAGCACCTCCGGGACAGGGAAGATAGGATGGAACGAGCAGTACTTC. This translates into CASSTSGTGKIGWNEQYF.